This T cell receptor beta chain appears in the sequencing data of a study of blood T cell repertoires in COVID-19 (dated by TCRdb to 2020 to 2021). Background for the entire study: Samples covering the acute and convalescent phases of COVID-19 were provided by collaborators in the United States, Italy and Spain. A freely available public database, intended as a resource for researchers studying the immune response to SARS-CoV-2, is where the repertoires were released. The sample metadata nearly always contained a de-identified subject ID, COVID-19 status, age in years and sex. The material from the prospective study consisted of cDNA or gDNA derived from T cells, B-cell-depleted T cells, or PBMCs. The samples were drawn from the first 160 participants of the ongoing ImmuneRACE study and from some 1,300 subjects provided by 6 global collaborators. Where available, HLA class I and class II types were obtained from metadata supplied by the sample provider rather than from assay-based typing. The dataset comprised deeply sampled blood TCRbeta repertoires from subjects exposed to, actively infected with, or recovered from COVID-19.

TCRbeta CDR3 regions were amplified from genomic DNA by means of the immunoSEQ Assay, a bias-controlled multiplex PCR. Per the source publication's procedure: Within the assay, amplification of reference gene primers was used to estimate how many nucleated cells each sample contained. To quantify the absolute abundance of each unique TCRbeta CDR3 rearrangement, sequence reads were collapsed and filtered. For each sample, productive Simpson clonality was calculated as the square root of Simpson's diversity index over productive rearrangements. What TCRdb holds here is the immuneACCESS table cut down to in-frame rearrangements. Part of the clones is not present; checked against another copy, under half of the missing clones reflect an unresolved V gene, and the others are unexplained. Clone size and the V and J calls come from that table; the DNA yielded D and trimming. Across this sample there are under 200,000 clones, with approximately 91% seen only once. Clones ranked in the top ten supply roughly 5.3% of the sample.

From the cysteine through the phenylalanine, the CDR3 covers 14 amino acids. The sequence is cut down to CDR3 DNA, 42 bases in frame from base 1. V sheds 3 bases and J sheds 5 bases, leaving 13 bases between their ends. CDR1 and CDR2 are read off the germline V gene (reference sequence) as LNHDA and SQIVND. Study-wide conclusions, independent of this receptor: The amount of clinical and demographic metadata varied by source and participant and was provided uncurated.

One collaborating source in Seattle enrolled patients during active infection and followed them longitudinally through the course of disease. Whole blood was collected in K2EDTA tubes by collaborating institutions according to the institutions' own protocols. For TCRbeta analysis, collaborator samples were shipped as frozen whole blood, as isolated PBMCs, or as DNA extracted from either sample type. Note on this clone: It has no known antigen specificity. No quality values exist for individual bases; no much larger clone is one base distant.

This sequence was found in a man aged 18-30 years with COVID-19, enrolled during active disease. Specimen: peripheral blood. The rearranged chain carries TRBV19 and TRBJ1-1; the D segment could be TRBD1, given 5 matching bases. The nucleotide sequence is TGTGCCAGTAGTATGGGGGGATCTAGGACTGAAGCTTTCTTT. Its coded protein is CASSMGGSRTEAFF.